The 20 T cell receptor beta chains presented below share a single source sample, sequenced in a study of T-cell reconstitution after alpha-beta-depleted transplantation in children. For TCRbeta, the library was prepared with unique molecular identifiers. TCRdb ran MiXCR on the PCR reads and lists one entry per CDR3 protein. Of hundreds of thousands of distinct CDR3 sequences detected, 16% appear once; the ten largest clones hold approximately 28%. The input for sequencing was PBMCs, mostly from graft donor cells, taken 360 days after TCRalphabeta/CD19-depleted stem cell transplant. Every receptor here comes from a boy under two years old who had a stem cell transplant for Wiskott-Aldrich syndrome, so the T cells may come from the graft donor.

This clonotype occurred a few times. The rearrangement links TRBV3-1 to TRBJ2-1; D may be TRBD1 (6 bases). CDR1 is LGHDT, CDR2 YNNKEL, per germline (reference sequence). This CDR3 region has 15 residues. The V gene lost 4 bases and the J gene lost 3 bases, with 13 bases spanning the gap. CDR3 bases: TGTGCCAGCAGCCCATACAGGGCGATCTACAATGAGCAGTTCTTC. This sequence encodes CASSPYRAIYNEQFF.

The chain couples TRBV7-9 to TRBJ2-2, with D maybe TRBD1 (7 bases). Germline CDR1 is SEHNR and CDR2 is FQNEAQ (reference sequence). The V end was cut by 8 bases, the J end by 0 bases, with 19 bases between. The CDR3 sequence is 17 residues long. CDR3 DNA sequence: TGTGCCAGCGCGACGACTAGGGGGCCCCCGAACACCGGGGAGCTGTTTTTT. This gives the protein CASATTRGPPNTGELFF.

The chain couples TRBV28 to TRBJ2-7; 9 nucleotides line up with TRBD2. V shed 6 bases, J shed 2 bases, and the junction held 2 bases outside the gene matches. The CDR3 has 13 residues. CDR1 is MDHEN and CDR2 is SYDVKM in the germline V gene. The DNA for the CDR3 is TGTGCCAGCAGGACTAGCGGCCCCTACGAGCAGTACTTC. Encoded protein: CASRTSGPYEQYF.

J is TRBJ2-4 and V is TRBV6-5; D unresolved. The germline V gene encodes CDR1 MNHEY and CDR2 SVGAGI. V dropped 0 bases and J dropped 0 bases, with 12 bases sitting between them. This CDR3 spans 17 amino acids. Here the CDR3 DNA reads TGTGCCAGCAGTTACTCGACGTCCAGCCTAGCCAAAAACATTCAGTACTTC. Amino acid sequence: CASSYSTSSLAKNIQYF.

Details on this clonotype: Since no conserved phenylalanine or tryptophan closes the CDR3, a read error is the likely cause. The DNA is omitted, as the CDR3 cannot be located on it reliably, and the CDR3 follows TCRdb's listing. This chain joins TRBV20-1 and TRBJ2-1; TRBD2 is the table's D call, not checked against the DNA. The CDR3 spans 12 residues, counting both ends. Germline values: CDR1 DFQATT, CDR2 SNEGSKA (reference sequence). The chain's CDR3 is CSARELSGRPRI.

The sample holds one count of this clonotype. V usage is TRBV20-1 and J usage is TRBJ2-1; D is possibly TRBD1 (6 bases). This CDR3 is built from 16 residues. The germline V and J ends were trimmed by 2 bases and 2 bases, with 16 bases remaining between them. Germline V lookup: CDR1 DFQATT, CDR2 SNEGSKA (reference sequence). The CDR3: CSARTPTGDPYNEQFF. In DNA, the CDR3 is TGCAGTGCTAGAACCCCGACAGGCGACCCCTACAATGAGCAGTTCTTC.

This clonotype was observed a few times. The chain carries TRBV2 and TRBJ2-7, with TRBD2 matching 8 bases. CDR1 and CDR2 from the germline V gene are SNHLY and FYNNEI. The junction had 9 bases not matched to a gene; V was cut back by 6 bases and J by 2 bases. The CDR3 totals 15 residues. CDR3 DNA sequence: TGTGCCAGCAGGGCCGGGGGGGAGGCCGCCTACGAGCAGTACTTC. It yields the protein CASRAGGEAAYEQYF.

This clonotype has only a few counts. The genes are TRBV29-1 and TRBJ2-7; 7 nucleotides agree with TRBD1. The V gene's germline CDR1 is SQVTM and CDR2 ANQGSEA. The V segment lost 4 bases and the J segment 5 bases; nucleotides outside the gene matches: 8. The CDR3 sequence is 13 residues long. The CDR3 protein is CSVGRTGLNEQYF. In DNA form, the CDR3 reads TGCAGCGTTGGGAGGACAGGCCTTAACGAGCAGTACTTC.

There are many counts of this clonotype. The V and J genes are TRBV18 and TRBJ2-5, with a possible D match to TRBD2 (5 bases). Germline V gene sequence: CDR1 KGHSH, CDR2 LQKENI. Trimming removed 4 bases from V and 2 bases from J, with 8 bases in between. The CDR3 has 13 residues. CDR3 DNA sequence: TGTGCCAGCTCACGGACTCTTCAAGAGACCCAGTACTTC. Translation: CASSRTLQETQYF. Full variable domain (remainder filled in from reference TRBV18 and TRBJ2-5): NAGVMQNPRHLVRRRGQEARLRCSPMKGHSHVYWYRQLPEEGLKFMVYLQKENIIDESGMPKERFSAEFPKEGPSILRIQQVVRGDSAAYFCASSRTLQETQYFGPGTRLLVL.

The chain has TRBV20-1 and TRBJ2-7; 10 bases line up with TRBD1. V shed 2 bases and J 4 bases; nucleotides not matched to a gene: 5. The CDR3 is made up of 14 amino acids. Germline CDR1 and CDR2: DFQATT and SNEGSKA (reference sequence). CDR3 sequence reads: CSARRDRGEYEQYF. As DNA, the CDR3 is TGCAGTGCTAGACGGGACAGGGGAGAATACGAGCAGTACTTC.

This clonotype has a count of ten or more. The rearrangement uses TRBV12-3 or TRBV12-4 and TRBJ2-7, with D hard to call. This CDR3 has 13 residues. The V end lost 3 bases, the J end lost 4 bases, and 10 bases lay between the germline ends. The CDR3 DNA reads TGTGCCAGCAGTTTGATCGGCCAATACGAGCAGTACTTC. Translation: CASSLIGQYEQYF.

This clonotype was observed at least ten times. The chain recombines TRBV5-1 with TRBJ2-7; D is possibly TRBD2 (7 bases). The CDR3 consists of 15 residues. Trimming pared 0 bases from V and 2 bases from J, leaving 12 bases between. Germline V gene sequence: CDR1 SGHRS, CDR2 YFSETQ. CDR3 protein: CASSLATGRAYEQYF. In nucleotides, the CDR3 is TGCGCCAGCAGCTTGGCAACAGGGAGGGCCTACGAGCAGTACTTC.

V usage is TRBV7-8 and J usage is TRBJ2-3; possible D gene TRBD2, 6 bases. V was trimmed by 0 bases and J by 10 bases, leaving 11 bases between them. The CDR3 has 13 amino acids. The germline gives CDR1 SGHVS, CDR2 FQNEAQ. In DNA form, the CDR3 reads TGTGCCAGCAGCTTAGCCGTAGCGGTCTCGCAGTATTTT. Translation: CASSLAVAVSQYF.

This clonotype was found a few times. This chain connects TRBV12-3 or TRBV12-4 to TRBJ1-6; D remains ambiguous. Trimming stripped 3 bases from V and 8 bases from J, with 11 bases between. The length of the CDR3 is 14 residues. This CDR3 reads CASSFHQDYSPLHF. CDR3 DNA: TGTGCCAGCAGTTTTCACCAGGACTATTCACCCCTCCACTTT.

The chain has TRBV18 and TRBJ2-1; 7 positions agree with TRBD1. The CDR3 covers 16 residues. CDR1 and CDR2 from the germline V gene are KGHSH and LQKENI. V lost 3 bases and J lost 0; bases outside the gene matches: 5. The CDR3 sequence is CASSPHRGSSYNEQFF. The CDR3 region has the DNA TGTGCCAGCTCACCTCACAGGGGCAGCTCCTACAATGAGCAGTTCTTC. The full variable domain, rest sourced from reference TRBV18 and TRBJ2-1, is NAGVMQNPRHLVRRRGQEARLRCSPMKGHSHVYWYRQLPEEGLKFMVYLQKENIIDESGMPKERFSAEFPKEGPSILRIQQVVRGDSAAYFCASSPHRGSSYNEQFFGPGTRLTVL.

This clonotype was seen more than once but under ten times. The V gene is TRBV29-1, the J gene TRBJ2-3; D is ambiguous. Germline V gene sequence: CDR1 SQVTM, CDR2 ANQGSEA. The CDR3 runs 14 residues. Trimming shortened V by 5 bases and J by 2 bases, and 14 bases separated the two germline ends. Here the CDR3 DNA reads TGCAGCGTTCTGTCGGAAGCATCCACAGATACGCAGTATTTT. It encodes CSVLSEASTDTQYF.

The table lists this clonotype with a few counts. The chain employs TRBV2 and TRBJ2-2; tentatively, D is TRBD1 or TRBD2 (5 bases each). Germline V gene lookup returns CDR1 SNHLY and CDR2 FYNNEI. Trimming stripped 10 bases from V and 1 base from J, with 13 bases between. This CDR3 is built from 14 residues. The chain's CDR3 is CATDTGGNTGELFF. CDR3 DNA: TGTGCCACCGACACTGGGGGGAACACCGGGGAGCTGTTTTTT.

CDR3 DNA sequence: TGCGCCAGCAGCCGAGACCCCGCCGGGGAGCTGTTTTTT. Translated, it gives CASSRDPAGELFF. The chain combines TRBV5-1 with TRBJ2-2; D unclear. V lost 4 bases and J lost 6, with 10 bases in between. In germline, CDR1 is SGHRS, CDR2 YFSETQ. This CDR3 has 13 residues.

This clonotype turned up a few times. The chain couples TRBV7-9 to TRBJ2-2; a weak D match, TRBD1 (5 bases). V dropped 7 bases and J dropped 2 bases, with 14 bases sitting between them. There are 15 residues in the CDR3. Germline V gives CDR1 SEHNR, CDR2 FQNEAQ (reference sequence). CDR3 bases: TGTGCCAGCACCCAGGGTACTCCTAACACCGGGGAGCTGTTTTTT. This encodes CASTQGTPNTGELFF.

In its sample, this clonotype was seen many times. This chain links TRBV3-1 with TRBJ2-3; D call uncertain. This CDR3 region has 13 residues. Germline-derived CDR1 and CDR2 are LGHDT and YNNKEL (reference sequence). Trimming removed 4 bases from V and 4 bases from J, with 9 bases in between. The CDR3 DNA reads TGTGCCAGCAGCCTTCTTCTCGCAGATACGCAGTATTTT. Protein product: CASSLLLADTQYF.